Below are 27 T cell receptor beta chains sequenced from a single sample in a study of T cells in Graves' hyperthyroidism and ophthalmopathy. Amplification of TCR beta CDR3 regions used RNA as the template. When the TCR CDR3 underwent first-round RT-PCR, the HTBI primer set was used. TCRdb fed the multiplex PCR reads into MiXCR, producing one record per CDR3 protein. The sample lists under 550,000 distinct CDR3 sequences; roughly 13% were seen once. The sample consisted of blood. All receptors derive from a woman under 30 with Graves' hyperthyroidism.

With regard to this clonotype: The germline gene is not matched at one end of the junction; a read error may be the cause. The chain combines TRBV12-3 or TRBV12-4 with TRBJ1-6; D is ambiguous. This CDR3 has 11 amino acids. In DNA, the CDR3 is TGTGCCGGCAGTCAAGGGACACCCCTCCACTTT. Translating it yields CAGSQGTPLHF.

This clonotype was observed at least ten times. The chain joins TRBV6-6 to TRBJ1-1; D is unclear. This CDR3 contains 14 residues. CDR1 is MNHNY, CDR2 SVGAGI, per germline (reference sequence). Trimming stripped 2 bases from V and 0 bases from J, with 7 bases between. The CDR3 is CASSYGVMNTEAFF. The CDR3 nucleotides are TGTGCCAGCAGTTACGGCGTAATGAACACTGAAGCTTTCTTT.

This clonotype was observed at least ten times. The chain combines TRBV18 with TRBJ2-1; D unclear. Trimming cost V 1 base and J 9 bases, with 16 bases left between them. The germline CDR1 and CDR2 sequences are KGHSH and LQKENI. There are 15 residues in the CDR3. The CDR3 DNA reads as TGTGCCAGCTCACCACGGTCGGGCGGCCCGGGTGAGCAGTTCTTC. Translation: CASSPRSGGPGEQFF.

At least ten counts were recorded for this clonotype. The chain is built from TRBV2 and TRBJ1-1; no clear D. The germline V gene has CDR1 SNHLY and CDR2 FYNNEI. This CDR3 is 12 amino acids long. V was cut by 7 bases and J by 0 bases, with 6 bases left in between. The CDR3 loop is CASTGMNTEAFF. DNA for the CDR3: TGTGCCAGCACGGGGATGAACACTGAAGCTTTCTTT. Supplemented by reference TRBV2 and TRBJ1-1, the full variable domain reads EPEVTQTPSHQVTQMGQEVILRCVPISNHLYFYWYRQILGQKVEFLVSFYNNEISEKSEIFDDQFSVERPDGSNFTLKIRSTKLEDSAMYFCASTGMNTEAFFGQGTRLTVV.

This clonotype was detected ten times or more. The genes are TRBV7-8 and TRBJ2-1; TRBD2 matches 11 bases. The CDR3 has 17 residues. Germline CDR1 and CDR2: SGHVS and FQNEAQ. J gave up 3 bases and V 2 bases, and 6 bases lay outside the gene matches. The CDR3 coding sequence is TGTGCCAGCAGCTTACAACCCGGGACTAGCGGCTACAATGAGCAGTTCTTC. Its translation: CASSLQPGTSGYNEQFF.

This clonotype turned up a few times. This rearrangement joins TRBV7-9 to TRBJ2-7; D perhaps matches TRBD2 (5 bases). CDR3 size: 13 residues. The V end lost 1 base, the J end lost 6 bases, and 10 bases lay between the germline ends. Germline V gives CDR1 SEHNR, CDR2 FQNEAQ (reference sequence). CDR3 nucleotide sequence: TGTGCCAGCAGCTTAGGCCGCGCGGGCGAGCAGTACTTC. Translation: CASSLGRAGEQYF.

The sample holds many counts of this clonotype. V usage is TRBV9 and J usage is TRBJ2-7, with D unresolved. The CDR3 spans 14 residues. Per the germline V gene, CDR1 is SGDLS and CDR2 is YYNGEE. V lost 0 bases, J lost 4 bases, and 11 bases lay in between. CDR3 DNA sequence: TGTGCCAGCAGCGTAGGACAAGGCCGGTACGAGCAGTACTTC. Translation gives CASSVGQGRYEQYF.

This chain links TRBV6-1 with TRBJ1-5, with D unclear. The CDR3 spans 15 residues. Deletions cut 5 bases from V and 3 bases from J, with 14 bases between. In germline, CDR1 is MNHNS, CDR2 SASEGT. The chain's CDR3 is CASSRAGQDNQPQHF. The CDR3, as DNA: TGTGCCAGCAGTCGGGCAGGCCAAGACAATCAGCCCCAGCATTTT.

This clonotype has at least ten counts. The CDR3 loop reads CSASHGRTPQETQYF. The CDR3 nucleotides read TGCAGTGCCAGCCACGGGAGGACGCCCCAAGAGACCCAGTACTTC. The chain recombines TRBV20-1 with TRBJ2-5; 7 bases agree with TRBD2. Germline CDR1 and CDR2: DFQATT and SNEGSKA (reference sequence). The ends lost 6 bases at V and 1 base at J; junction bases unmatched: 11. The CDR3 runs to 15 residues.

In its sample, this clonotype was seen many times. The J gene is TRBJ1-1, the V gene TRBV29-1, with no clear D. Germline-derived CDR1 and CDR2 are SQVTM and ANQGSEA. The CDR3 sequence is 13 residues long. Between the trimmed V and J ends, which lost 0 bases and 10 bases, there was a span of 15 bases. The CDR3 nucleotides are TGCAGCGTTGAAGATCTGGTGGGGTTAGCAGCTTTCTTT. This gives the protein CSVEDLVGLAAFF. Looking up the rest from reference TRBV29-1 and TRBJ1-1 gives the full variable domain: SAVISQKPSRDICQRGTSLTIQCQVDSQVTMMFWYRQQPGQSLTLIATANQGSEATYESGFVIDKFPISRPNLTFSTLTVSNMSPEDSSIYLCSVEDLVGLAAFFGQGTRLTVV.

This clonotype has ten or more counts. The chain is built from TRBV7-8 and TRBJ1-2; D gene ambiguous. The CDR3 is made up of 12 amino acids. Germline assignment: CDR1 SGHVS and CDR2 FQNEAQ. V was clipped by 1 base and J by 9 bases, with 9 bases between them. This chain's CDR3 is CASSLGSSSYTF. The CDR3 region has the DNA TGTGCCAGCAGCTTAGGTTCGTCGAGCTACACCTTC. Full variable domain (rest looked up from reference TRBV7-8 and TRBJ1-2): GAGVSQSPRYKVAKRGQDVALRCDPISGHVSLFWYQQALGQGPEFLTYFQNEAQLDKSGLPSDRFFAERPEGSVSTLKIQRTQQEDSAVYLCASSLGSSSYTFGSGTRLTVV.

This clonotype was detected ten times or more. This chain uses TRBV29-1 with TRBJ2-7; TRBD1 matches 8 bases. The trim removed 5 bases at V and 6 bases at J, leaving 6 bases unmatched. The CDR3 spans 12 residues. Germline CDR1 reads SQVTM; CDR2 reads ANQGSEA. The CDR3 coding sequence is TGCAGCGTTTGGACAGGGCCAACCGAGCAGTACTTC. It codes for CSVWTGPTEQYF.

This clonotype was found many times. The chain uses TRBV27 and TRBJ2-5; 7 bases align to TRBD2. The CDR3 has 14 amino acids. CDR1 and CDR2 from the germline V gene are MNHEY and SMNVEV (reference sequence). The J segment lost 3 bases and the V segment lost 5 bases, leaving 6 bases of the junction unmatched. CDR3 nucleotide sequence: TGTGCCAGCAGTCCCGGGAGGACTAAAGAGACCCAGTACTTC. Its protein is CASSPGRTKETQYF.

The chain couples TRBV6-1 to TRBJ1-3, with a tentative D call TRBD1 (6 bases). In germline, CDR1 is MNHNS, CDR2 SASEGT. The CDR3 loop spans 16 amino acids. The V end was cut by 2 bases, the J end by 3 bases, with 14 bases between. In DNA, the CDR3 is TGTGCCAGCAGTGAACTGGCAGGGGCTGGTGGAAACACCATATATTTT. Residues: CASSELAGAGGNTIYF.

The CDR3 DNA follows: TGCAGTGCTAGAGATCCGGGACTAGCGGACACCGGGGAGCTGTTTTTT. Translating gives CSARDPGLADTGELFF. V is TRBV20-1 and J is TRBJ2-2; TRBD2 matches 11 bases. The CDR3 consists of 16 residues. Germline CDR1 DFQATT, CDR2 SNEGSKA (reference sequence). V dropped 0 bases and J dropped 3; count of bases not matched to a gene: 3.

This clonotype was detected many times. The V gene is TRBV3-1, the J gene TRBJ2-2, with 8 bases lining up with TRBD2. The CDR3 is 17 residues long. Germline V gives CDR1 LGHDT, CDR2 YNNKEL (reference sequence). V dropped 1 base and J dropped 1; count of bases not matched to a gene: 5. The CDR3 protein is CASSQGPSGRNTGELFF. For the CDR3, the DNA is TGTGCCAGCAGCCAAGGACCGAGCGGGAGGAACACCGGGGAGCTGTTTTTT. The full variable domain, rest sourced from reference TRBV3-1 and TRBJ2-2, is DTAVSQTPKYLVTQMGNDKSIKCEQNLGHDTMYWYKQDSKKFLKIMFSYNNKELIINETVPNRFSPKSPDKAHLNLHINSLELGDSAVYFCASSQGPSGRNTGELFFGEGSRLTVL.

The table lists this clonotype with many counts. This chain links TRBV14 with TRBJ2-1, with no clear D. The CDR3 covers 13 residues. Germline CDR1 SGHDN, CDR2 FVKESK. Trimming removed 1 base at V and 3 bases at J, with 4 bases between. The CDR3 is CASSQAHYNEQFF. CDR3 sequence (DNA): TGTGCCAGCAGCCAAGCCCACTACAATGAGCAGTTCTTC. The variable domain in full, with the rest retrieved from reference TRBV14 and TRBJ2-1, is EAGVTQFPSHSVIEKGQTVTLRCDPISGHDNLYWYRRVMGKEIKFLLHFVKESKQDESGMPNNRFLAERTGGTYSTLKVQPAELEDSGVYFCASSQAHYNEQFFGPGTRLTVL.

The V call is TRBV4-3, the J call TRBJ2-4; perhaps TRBD2 as D (5 bases). V was pared by 0 bases and J by 1 base, with 7 bases between. The CDR3 spans 15 residues. Germline-derived CDR1 and CDR2 are LGHNA and YSLEER. CDR3 sequence: CASSQDTGAKNIQYF. The CDR3 DNA is TGCGCCAGCAGCCAAGATACGGGGGCCAAAAACATTCAGTACTTC.

This clonotype was picked up many times. The V and J genes are TRBV12-3 or TRBV12-4 and TRBJ1-3; 8 positions match TRBD1. The CDR3 length is 14 residues. V dropped 6 bases and J dropped 4; count of bases not matched to a gene: 5. This chain's CDR3 is CASRRQGLGNTIYF. The DNA of the CDR3 is TGTGCCAGCAGGAGACAGGGGCTCGGAAACACCATATATTTT.

This clonotype has only a few counts. The chain employs TRBV6-2 or TRBV6-3 and TRBJ2-1; D not resolved. With 2 bases removed from V and 10 bases from J, the gap between germline ends came to 15 bases. From germline, CDR1 is MNHEY and CDR2 SVGEGT. This CDR3 has 14 residues. CDR3: CASSYRGGLGEQFF. The CDR3 nucleotides are TGTGCCAGCAGTTACCGAGGTGGCTTGGGAGAGCAGTTCTTC.

This clonotype was seen at least ten times. The V and J genes are TRBV7-9 and TRBJ2-3; D is unresolved. Germline values: CDR1 SEHNR, CDR2 FQNEAQ (reference sequence). This CDR3 comprises 12 residues. The V end was cut by 5 bases, the J end by 5 bases, with 8 bases between. The CDR3 region is CASSASRDTQYF. The CDR3 bases are TGTGCCAGCAGCGCCTCCCGAGATACGCAGTATTTT.

This clonotype has a count of ten or more. The chain combines TRBV10-2 with TRBJ1-1; D not certain. V lost 7 bases and J 3 bases, leaving 18 bases between the germline ends. Germline lookup yields CDR1 WSHSY and CDR2 SAAADI. The CDR3 covers 15 residues. In nucleotides, the CDR3 is TGCGCCAGCAAGTACCTCTTGAACGTACACACTGAAGCTTTCTTT. Amino acid sequence: CASKYLLNVHTEAFF.

This clonotype was observed at least ten times. The V and J genes are TRBV5-1 and TRBJ2-2; the match to TRBD1 covers 7 bases. CDR1 SGHRS and CDR2 YFSETQ come from the germline V gene. Losses at the gene ends were 4 bases for V and 4 bases for J; bases not matched to a gene: 22. The CDR3 is made up of 20 amino acids. The CDR3 region is CASSRGGPLLRQGGTGELFF. CDR3 DNA sequence: TGCGCCAGCAGCCGCGGTGGACCGCTCCTTCGACAGGGTGGCACCGGGGAGCTGTTTTTT.

This clonotype was detected ten times or more. The chain links TRBV20-1 to TRBJ1-5; 8 positions match TRBD1. The CDR3 contains 13 residues. CDR1 and CDR2 from the germline V gene are DFQATT and SNEGSKA (reference sequence). The V and J ends lost 6 bases and 6 bases, in that order; junction bases with no gene match: 7. Here the CDR3 reads CSAAGGAAQPQHF. In nucleotides, the CDR3 is TGCAGTGCAGCAGGGGGCGCGGCTCAGCCCCAGCATTTT.

This clonotype was counted at least ten times. This sequence joins TRBV28 and TRBJ2-7, with TRBD1 matching over 7 bases. The CDR3 is 15 amino acids. Germline V lookup: CDR1 MDHEN, CDR2 SYDVKM. The V gene end was trimmed by 3 bases and the J gene end by 3 bases; junction bases not matched to a gene: 8. CDR3 DNA: TGTGCCAGCAGTTTCCCGACAGGGAAAAACTACGAGCAGTACTTC. Translation: CASSFPTGKNYEQYF.

This chain links TRBV3-1 with TRBJ1-6; D is possibly TRBD1 (6 bases). Germline values: CDR1 LGHDT, CDR2 YNNKEL (reference sequence). V dropped 4 bases and J dropped 11 bases, with 21 bases sitting between them. This CDR3 is 16 amino acids long. The CDR3 sequence: CASSRTGTLSGPPLHF. The CDR3 coding sequence is TGTGCCAGCAGCCGCACAGGGACCCTGTCCGGGCCACCCCTCCACTTT.

The chain employs TRBV7-9 and TRBJ2-1, with 12 bases identical to TRBD2. CDR3 length equals 19 residues. CDR1 is SEHNR and CDR2 is FQNEAQ in the germline V gene (reference sequence). V dropped 5 bases and J dropped 7; count of bases not matched to a gene: 18. For the CDR3, the DNA is TGTGCCAGCAGCGCCCGACTAGCGGGAGACGAGGCGTTTAAGAATGAGCAGTTCTTC. Translated: CASSARLAGDEAFKNEQFF.